The present T cell receptor beta chain was sequenced within a study of T-cell reconstitution after alpha-beta-depleted transplantation in children. Unique molecular identifiers were incorporated during preparation of the TCRbeta library. TCRdb re-called the PCR reads through MiXCR, storing one row per CDR3 protein. The sample holds 420,000 or so distinct CDR3 sequences, roughly a tenth seen once. There are 12 residues in the CDR3. CDR1 is SGHDN and CDR2 is FVKESK in the germline V gene. Trimming left V 1 base short and J 3 bases short, with 1 base between. This clonotype showed up many times. The gene calls are TRBV14 and TRBJ2-1; D gene ambiguous. Here the sequenced sample was PBMCs from the stem cell graft donor, taken from the stem cell graft. This clonotype was obtained from a human donor who donated a stem cell graft to a child with acute myeloid leukemia. CDR3 region: CASSQVYNEQFF. For the CDR3, the DNA is TGTGCCAGCAGCCAAGTCTACAATGAGCAGTTCTTC.